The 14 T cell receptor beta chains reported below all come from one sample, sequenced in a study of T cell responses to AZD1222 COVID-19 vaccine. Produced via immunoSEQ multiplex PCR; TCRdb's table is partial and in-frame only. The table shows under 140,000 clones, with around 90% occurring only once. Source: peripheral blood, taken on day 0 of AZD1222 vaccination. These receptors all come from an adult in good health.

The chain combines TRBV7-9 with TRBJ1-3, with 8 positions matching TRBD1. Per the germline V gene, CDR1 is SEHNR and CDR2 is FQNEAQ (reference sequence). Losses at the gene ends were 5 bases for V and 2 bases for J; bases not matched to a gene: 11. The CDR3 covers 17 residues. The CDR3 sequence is CASSPPSGGVAGNTIYF. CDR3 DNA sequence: TGTGCCAGCAGCCCCCCGTCAGGGGGCGTTGCTGGAAACACCATATATTTT.

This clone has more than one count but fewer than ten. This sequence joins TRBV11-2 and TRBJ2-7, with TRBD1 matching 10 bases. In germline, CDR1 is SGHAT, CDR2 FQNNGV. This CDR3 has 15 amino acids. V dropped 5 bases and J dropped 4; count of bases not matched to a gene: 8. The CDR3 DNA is TGTGCCAGCAGCCTCCGGGACAGGGGCCGTTACGAGCAGTACTTC. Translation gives CASSLRDRGRYEQYF.

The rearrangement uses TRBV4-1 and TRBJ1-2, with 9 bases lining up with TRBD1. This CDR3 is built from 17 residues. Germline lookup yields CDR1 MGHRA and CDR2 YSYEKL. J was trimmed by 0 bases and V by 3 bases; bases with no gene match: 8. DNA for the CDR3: TGCGCCAGCAGCCAGGTCCCGGGACAGGGCACTAACTATGGCTACACCTTC. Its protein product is CASSQVPGQGTNYGYTF.

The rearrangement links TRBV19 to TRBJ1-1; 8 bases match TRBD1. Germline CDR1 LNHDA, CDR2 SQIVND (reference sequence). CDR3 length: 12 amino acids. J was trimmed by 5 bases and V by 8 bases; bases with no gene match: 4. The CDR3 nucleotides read TGTGCCAGTCGTACAGGGGGAACTGAAGCTTTCTTT. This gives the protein CASRTGGTEAFF.

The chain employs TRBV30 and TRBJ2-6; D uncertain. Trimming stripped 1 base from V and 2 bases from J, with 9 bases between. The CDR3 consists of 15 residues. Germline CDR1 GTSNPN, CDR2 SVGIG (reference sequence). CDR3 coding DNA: TGTGCCTGGAGTGCCTCAGGAACTGGGGCCAACGTCCTGACTTTC. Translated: CAWSASGTGANVLTF.

The DNA of the CDR3 is TGTGCTAGTGGTTTGGCCCAGGGGACAGGGGGCACTGAAGCTTTCTTT. Protein sequence: CASGLAQGTGGTEAFF. The chain joins TRBV12-5 to TRBJ1-1, with 11 bases identical to TRBD1. Unmatched junction bases numbered 5, after V lost 1 base and J lost 4 bases. The CDR3 has 16 amino acids. Germline V gives CDR1 LGHNT, CDR2 FRNRAP.

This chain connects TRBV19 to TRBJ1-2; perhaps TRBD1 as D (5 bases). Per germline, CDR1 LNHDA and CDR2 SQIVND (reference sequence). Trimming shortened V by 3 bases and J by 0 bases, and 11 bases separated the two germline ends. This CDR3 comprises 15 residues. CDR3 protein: CASSIAGRANYGYTF. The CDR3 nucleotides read TGTGCCAGTAGTATTGCGGGACGGGCTAACTATGGCTACACCTTC.

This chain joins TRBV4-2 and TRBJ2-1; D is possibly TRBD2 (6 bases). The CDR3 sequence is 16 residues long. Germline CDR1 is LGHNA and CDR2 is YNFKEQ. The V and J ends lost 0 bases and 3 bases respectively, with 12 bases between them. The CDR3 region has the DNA TGTGCCAGCAGCCAAGATAACGGCGGGGTCTACAATGAGCAGTTCTTC. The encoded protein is CASSQDNGGVYNEQFF.

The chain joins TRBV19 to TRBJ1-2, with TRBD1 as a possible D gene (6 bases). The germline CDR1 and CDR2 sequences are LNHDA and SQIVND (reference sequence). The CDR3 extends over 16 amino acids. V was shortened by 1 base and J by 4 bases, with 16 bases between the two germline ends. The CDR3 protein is CASSIGSGGVGYGYTF. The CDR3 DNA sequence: TGTGCCAGTAGTATAGGGTCGGGGGGCGTTGGCTATGGCTACACCTTC.

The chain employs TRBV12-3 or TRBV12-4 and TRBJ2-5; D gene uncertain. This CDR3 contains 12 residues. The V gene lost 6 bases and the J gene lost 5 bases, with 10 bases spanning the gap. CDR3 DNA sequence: TGTGCCAGCAGGGAGACATCGGAGACCCAGTACTTC. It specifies CASRETSETQYF.

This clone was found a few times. The CDR3 DNA follows: TGTGCCAGCCTTCGGGACAGGGAACCCACCTTC. This gives the protein CASLRDREPTF. V usage is TRBV18 and J usage is TRBJ1-2, with 9 positions matching TRBD1. Germline V CDR1 and CDR2: KGHSH, LQKENI. Germline trimming cut 8 bases from V and 13 bases from J; bases unmatched to any gene: 8. CDR3 size: 11 residues.

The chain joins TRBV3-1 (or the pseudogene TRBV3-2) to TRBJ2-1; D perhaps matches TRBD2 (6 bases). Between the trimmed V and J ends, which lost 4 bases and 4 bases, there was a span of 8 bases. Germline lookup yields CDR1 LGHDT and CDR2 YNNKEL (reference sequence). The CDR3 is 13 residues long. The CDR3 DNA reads TGTGCCAGCAGCCTCCTAGCGTACAATGAGCAGTTCTTC. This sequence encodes CASSLLAYNEQFF.

The CDR3 bases are TGTGCCTGGAGTCCCGCCAAGGGCCCTGGGGGCAATCAGCCCCAGCATTTT. This encodes CAWSPAKGPGGNQPQHF. V is TRBV30 and J is TRBJ1-5; no definite D call. The CDR3 is made up of 17 amino acids. Trimming took off 2 bases at V and 2 bases at J, with 19 bases between the two ends. Per the germline V gene, CDR1 is GTSNPN and CDR2 is SVGIG (reference sequence). Looking up the rest from reference TRBV30 and TRBJ1-5 gives the full variable domain: SQTIHQWPATLVQPVGSPLSLECTVEGTSNPNLYWYRQAAGRGLQLLFYSVGIGQISSEVPQNLSASRPQDRQFILSSKKLLLSDSGFYLCAWSPAKGPGGNQPQHFGDGTRLSIL.

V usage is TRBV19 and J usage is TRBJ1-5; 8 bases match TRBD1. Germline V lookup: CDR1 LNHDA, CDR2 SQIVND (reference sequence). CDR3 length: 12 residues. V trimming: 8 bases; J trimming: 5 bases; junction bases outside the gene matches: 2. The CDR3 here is CASGRGHQPQHF. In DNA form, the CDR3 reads TGTGCCAGTGGCAGGGGGCATCAGCCCCAGCATTTT.